Listed here are 18 T cell receptor beta chains from one sample, sequenced in a study of early T cells in non-severe SARS-CoV-2 infection (dated by TCRdb to the early 2020s). Receptor amplification or capture employed 5' RACE. Sequencing used a NextSeq 500. The public reads were run again by TCRdb, first through fastp at Q25 and then through MiXCR, and only productive beta chains were kept. Rows with a matching CDR3 protein are joined into one entry that keeps the most common DNA and genes. Recorded for this sample are 70,000 to 85,000 distinct CDR3 sequences; around 14% of them occurred a single time. The top ten clonotypes cover approximately 6% of the sample. The specimen sequenced was whole blood. These TCRs come from an adult who was a healthcare worker with PCR-confirmed SARS-CoV-2 infection or an uninfected control (not recorded which).

In this sample, this clonotype turned up many times. The genes are TRBV20-1 and TRBJ2-2; unclear D gene. This CDR3 has 15 residues. V was pared by 0 bases and J by 2 bases, with 10 bases between. CDR1 and CDR2 from the germline V gene are DFQATT and SNEGSKA (reference sequence). In DNA form, the CDR3 reads TGCAGTGCTAGAGAGGCGGAGATAAACACCGGGGAGCTGTTTTTT. This sequence encodes CSAREAEINTGELFF.

The chain carries TRBV5-5 and TRBJ1-1; unclear D gene. Germline CDR1 is SGHKS and CDR2 is YYEKEE (reference sequence). The germline V and J ends were trimmed by 4 bases and 4 bases, with 17 bases remaining between them. This CDR3 has 15 amino acids. The CDR3 nucleotides are TGTGCCAGCAGCGCGGGATTGGGAGGCGGCACTGAAGCTTTCTTT. Its translation is CASSAGLGGGTEAFF. The variable domain in full, completed from reference TRBV5-5 and TRBJ1-1, reads DAGVTQSPTHLIKTRGQQVTLRCSPISGHKSVSWYQQVLGQGPQFIFQYYEKEERGRGNFPDRFSARQFPNYSSELNVNALLLGDSALYLCASSAGLGGGTEAFFGQGTRLTVV.

This chain links TRBV29-1 with TRBJ1-3; D is unclear. Trimming removed 3 bases at V and 0 bases at J, with 3 bases between. The germline CDR1 and CDR2 sequences are SQVTM and ANQGSEA. The CDR3 is made up of 12 amino acids. CDR3 in DNA: TGCAGCGTTGACACCTCTGGAAACACCATATATTTT. Amino acid sequence: CSVDTSGNTIYF.

This chain joins TRBV11-3 and TRBJ2-1; the D gene could be TRBD1 or TRBD2 (5 bases each). The CDR3 is made up of 12 amino acids. Trimming removed 5 bases from V and 7 bases from J, with 9 bases in between. CDR1 is SGHNT, CDR2 YENEEA, per germline. The CDR3 here is CASSVRENEQFF. Written as DNA, the CDR3 is TGTGCCAGCAGCGTCAGGGAGAATGAGCAGTTCTTC.

This clonotype has ten or more counts. The chain couples TRBV6-5 to TRBJ2-1; 7 bases align to TRBD1. The CDR3 has 16 residues. V was clipped by 8 bases and J by 8 bases; unmatched bases: 18. CDR1 is MNHEY, CDR2 SVGAGI, per germline. This CDR3 reads CASARNKETGKDEQFF. CDR3 coding DNA: TGTGCCAGCGCGCGCAACAAAGAGACAGGGAAGGATGAGCAGTTCTTC.

This clonotype showed up just a few times. The rearrangement links TRBV6-1 to TRBJ1-4, with D perhaps TRBD1 (6 bases). The germline V gene has CDR1 MNHNS and CDR2 SASEGT. Trimming stripped 4 bases from V and 7 bases from J, with 13 bases between. The CDR3 covers 14 residues. CDR3 sequence (DNA): TGTGCCAGCAGTGCCCCCCCACAGGGTGAAAAACTGTTTTTT. Protein product: CASSAPPQGEKLFF.

About this clonotype itself: This may come from a read error, since a much larger clone is one base off. This CDR3 is missing its conserved last phenylalanine or tryptophan, likely due to a read error. The genes are TRBV11-2 and TRBJ1-1; unclear D gene. CDR1 is SGHAT, CDR2 FQNNGV, per germline. The germline V and J ends were trimmed by 2 bases and 3 bases, with 10 bases remaining between them. The CDR3 is 14 residues long. The CDR3 region has the DNA TGTGCCAGCAGCTTACGGGGAGAGGACACTGAAGCTTTCATT. It codes for CASSLRGEDTEAFI.

Only a few counts were recorded for this clonotype. DNA for the CDR3: TGTGCCAGCTCACCACCCGTAGGACAGGGCCAAGGCGAGCAGTACTTC. Translation gives CASSPPVGQGQGEQYF. V is TRBV18 and J is TRBJ2-7; 8 bases agree with TRBD1. CDR1 KGHSH and CDR2 LQKENI come from the germline V gene. This CDR3 region has 16 residues. V gave up 0 bases and J gave up 6 bases; unmatched junction bases: 10.

This clonotype was seen more than once but under ten times. The CDR3 sequence: CASMSGGFYNEQFF. CDR3 coding DNA: TGTGCCAGCATGTCGGGCGGGTTCTACAATGAGCAGTTCTTC. V and J are TRBV5-4 and TRBJ2-1, with a possible D match to TRBD2 (5 bases). Germline loops: CDR1 SGHNT, CDR2 YYREEE (reference sequence). The length of the CDR3 is 14 residues. V lost 6 bases and J lost 3, with 13 bases in between.

This clonotype was picked up a small number of times. CDR3 loop: CSALWARTMGEQYF. The CDR3 DNA reads as TGCAGTGCACTGTGGGCGAGGACCATGGGGGAGCAGTACTTC. The gene calls are TRBV20-1 and TRBJ2-7; no clear D gene. Between the trimmed V and J ends, which lost 6 bases and 7 bases, there was a span of 22 bases. Per germline, CDR1 DFQATT and CDR2 SNEGSKA (reference sequence). The CDR3 totals 14 residues.

About this clonotype itself: The germline gene is not matched at one end of the junction; a read error may be the cause. The CDR3 is CASSPDRVCSQPQHF. The CDR3 bases are TGTGCTAGCAGCCCGGACAGGGTTTGTTCTCAGCCCCAGCATTTT. V usage is TRBV7-7 and J usage is TRBJ1-5, with TRBD1 identical over 8 bases. Germline loops: CDR1 SSHAT, CDR2 FNYEAQ (reference sequence). The CDR3 spans 15 residues.

This clonotype has ten or more counts. The J gene is TRBJ1-1, the V gene TRBV29-1; D not resolved. This CDR3 spans 15 amino acids. CDR1 SQVTM and CDR2 ANQGSEA come from the germline V gene. The V gene lost 3 bases and the J gene lost 0 bases, with 14 bases spanning the gap. The DNA for the CDR3 is TGCAGCGTTGATAGCGGCTGGGGAATGAACACTGAAGCTTTCTTT. It specifies CSVDSGWGMNTEAFF.

The chain combines TRBV20-1 with TRBJ1-1, with no clear D. Per germline, CDR1 DFQATT and CDR2 SNEGSKA (reference sequence). V was clipped by 2 bases and J by 5 bases, with 9 bases between them. The CDR3 spans 12 residues. The CDR3 DNA follows: TGCAGTGCTAGACCCCGGGTTACTGAAGCTTTCTTT. Translated: CSARPRVTEAFF.

The V gene is TRBV24-1, the J gene TRBJ2-1; TRBD1 agrees at 8 bases. The CDR3 runs 14 residues. Germline trimming cut 5 bases from V and 4 bases from J; bases unmatched to any gene: 3. Germline loops: CDR1 KGHDR, CDR2 SFDVKD. The CDR3: CATSAGGAYNEQFF. The CDR3 DNA follows: TGTGCCACCAGTGCAGGGGGCGCTTACAATGAGCAGTTCTTC.

The DNA of the CDR3 is TGTGCCAGCAGCTTTGGGGGGGAGAACCTCTACAATGAGCAGTTCTTC. Translating it yields CASSFGGENLYNEQFF. The chain is built from TRBV11-3 and TRBJ2-1, with 7 nucleotides matching TRBD2. Trimming at V came to 3 bases and at J to 3 bases, leaving 8 bases not matched to a gene. Germline loops: CDR1 SGHNT, CDR2 YENEEA. CDR3 length: 16 amino acids. Looking up the rest from reference TRBV11-3 and TRBJ2-1 gives the full variable domain: EAGVVQSPRYKIIEKKQPVAFWCNPISGHNTLYWYLQNLGQGPELLIRYENEEAVDDSQLPKDRFSAERLKGVDSTLKIQPAELGDSAVYLCASSFGGENLYNEQFFGPGTRLTVL.

The sample holds a few counts of this clonotype. This chain uses TRBV9 with TRBJ2-7, with 8 positions matching TRBD2. J lost 6 bases, V lost 4 bases, and 15 bases had no gene match. CDR3 length equals 16 residues. The V gene's germline CDR1 is SGDLS and CDR2 YYNGEE. CDR3 region: CASSFGLAGLVGEQYF. DNA for the CDR3: TGTGCCAGCAGCTTCGGCCTGGCGGGACTAGTCGGCGAGCAGTACTTC.

This clonotype was detected ten times or more. This chain links TRBV28 with TRBJ2-1; D gene unclear. The germline gives CDR1 MDHEN, CDR2 SYDVKM. V was shortened by 3 bases and J by 7 bases, with 13 bases between the two germline ends. CDR3 length: 14 residues. The CDR3 DNA follows: TGTGCCAGCAGTTTGAAAAATCTGCGTAATGAGCAGTTCTTC. Translation gives CASSLKNLRNEQFF.

The chain couples TRBV20-1 to TRBJ2-1, with 9 bases aligning to TRBD2. The CDR3 is 14 residues long. Germline-derived CDR1 and CDR2 are DFQATT and SNEGSKA (reference sequence). J gave up 9 bases and V 3 bases, and 9 bases lay outside the gene matches. CDR3: CSASFSSGNSEQFF. The CDR3 DNA reads as TGCAGTGCTAGCTTCTCTAGCGGGAACAGTGAGCAGTTCTTC.